These 20 T cell receptor beta chains came from one sample sequenced in a study of cytomegalovirus exposure and HLA in healthy donors. Method: immunoSEQ multiplex PCR; TCRdb's copy keeps in-frame clones and lacks some. Of about 160,000 clones in the sample, 88% were seen once. Material for sequencing was PBMCs. Every receptor here comes from a young man in good health and CMV-seronegative.

This chain connects TRBV4-1 to TRBJ1-2, with TRBD1 as a possible D gene (5 bases). Trimming took 0 bases from V and 4 from J, leaving 12 bases between them. Germline-derived CDR1 and CDR2 are MGHRA and YSYEKL. This CDR3 is 15 amino acids long. In DNA, the CDR3 is TGCGCCAGCAGCCAAGACAACGCAGGGCCCTATGGCTACACCTTC. Residues: CASSQDNAGPYGYTF.

This chain connects TRBV7-2 to TRBJ1-1; 9 bases match TRBD1. Per the germline V gene, CDR1 is SGHTA and CDR2 is FQGNSA. This CDR3 is built from 14 residues. Losses at the gene ends were 6 bases for V and 1 base for J; bases not matched to a gene: 3. In DNA form, the CDR3 reads TGTGCCAGCAGGAGGACAGGGGAGAACACTGAAGCTTTCTTT. Its protein is CASRRTGENTEAFF.

This sequence joins TRBV28 and TRBJ2-1; 8 bases are a match to TRBD2. Unmatched junction bases numbered 13, after V lost 8 bases and J lost 4 bases. The CDR3 has 16 amino acids. Germline CDR1 MDHEN, CDR2 SYDVKM. Here the CDR3 reads CASSNVGLAPYNEQFF. The CDR3 DNA reads as TGTGCCAGCTCCAACGTCGGACTAGCTCCTTACAATGAGCAGTTCTTC.

The chain combines TRBV11-3 with TRBJ2-3; D is uncertain. This CDR3 contains 15 residues. The germline gives CDR1 SGHNT, CDR2 YENEEA. The ends were cut back, 2 bases at V and 0 bases at J, with 9 bases in the middle. The CDR3 loop is CASSLSGISTDTQYF. CDR3 nucleotide sequence: TGTGCCAGCAGCTTAAGTGGCATCAGCACAGATACGCAGTATTTT.

The chain carries TRBV5-6 and TRBJ1-1; D uncertain. CDR3 length: 13 amino acids. Germline values: CDR1 SGHDT, CDR2 YYEEEE. V was shortened by 5 bases and J by 0 bases, with 8 bases between the two germline ends. The CDR3 loop is CASRPVLNTEAFF. CDR3 bases: TGTGCCAGCAGGCCGGTGCTGAACACTGAAGCTTTCTTT.

This sequence joins TRBV6-1 and TRBJ1-1; possible D gene TRBD1, 6 bases. Trimming pared 11 bases from V and 3 bases from J, leaving 16 bases between. Germline V lookup: CDR1 MNHNS, CDR2 SASEGT. The CDR3 has 13 amino acids. The CDR3 sequence is CAVHRAGYTEAFF. The DNA of the CDR3 is TGTGCCGTCCACAGGGCAGGGTACACTGAAGCTTTCTTT.

The chain uses TRBV5-1 and TRBJ2-7, with TRBD2 matching 7 bases. V dropped 4 bases and J dropped 0; count of bases not matched to a gene: 7. Looked up from germline, CDR1 is SGHRS and CDR2 is YFSETQ. The CDR3 consists of 15 residues. The CDR3 protein is CASSPGGTRSYEQYF. The CDR3 DNA reads TGCGCCAGCAGCCCGGGGGGAACCCGCTCCTACGAGCAGTACTTC.

The CDR3 is CASSLRDRGKETQYF. The CDR3 DNA is TGTGCCAGCAGTCTCCGGGACAGGGGGAAAGAGACCCAGTACTTC. V gene TRBV6-5 combines with J gene TRBJ2-5, with 11 bases fitting TRBD1. V was pared by 5 bases and J by 3 bases, with 5 bases of the junction left unmatched. Germline V gene data show CDR1 as MNHEY and CDR2 as SVGAGI. The CDR3 runs 15 residues.

V gene TRBV6-6 combines with J gene TRBJ2-7; possibly TRBD1 for D (6 bases). The CDR3 has 14 residues. From germline, CDR1 is MNHNY and CDR2 SVGAGI (reference sequence). Deletions cut 7 bases from V and 2 bases from J, with 15 bases between. CDR3 amino acids: CASNDQGPPYEQYF. CDR3 sequence (DNA): TGTGCCAGCAATGACCAGGGGCCTCCCTACGAGCAGTACTTC.

With respect to this clone: The identical CDR3 is also encoded by other nucleotide sequences in the sample. This sequence joins TRBV9 and TRBJ2-7; 10 positions agree with TRBD2. CDR3 length equals 15 residues. Germline V gene sequence: CDR1 SGDLS, CDR2 YYNGEE. J gave up 4 bases and V 4 bases, and 8 bases lay outside the gene matches. Here the CDR3 DNA reads TGTGCCAGCAGCCCCAGCGGGAGGGCCGGATACGAGCAGTACTTC. Its protein is CASSPSGRAGYEQYF.

This chain uses TRBV10-2 with TRBJ1-1; 10 nucleotides align to TRBD1. Trimming took 6 bases from V and 1 from J; bases not matched to a gene: 8. This CDR3 contains 16 residues. Germline-derived CDR1 and CDR2 are WSHSY and SAAADI. In nucleotides, the CDR3 is TGCGCCAGCAGCCCCCTGACAGGGGGCACGAACACTGAAGCTTTCTTT. Translation: CASSPLTGGTNTEAFF.

The rearrangement uses TRBV2 and TRBJ2-3; 12 bases match TRBD2. The V and J ends lost 1 base and 3 bases, in that order; junction bases with no gene match: 8. The CDR3 is 18 amino acids. Germline assignment: CDR1 SNHLY and CDR2 FYNNEI. The CDR3 protein is CASSEVASGGALTDTQYF. CDR3 DNA: TGTGCCAGCAGTGAAGTGGCTAGCGGGGGGGCTTTAACAGATACGCAGTATTTT. The full variable domain, in which reference TRBV2 and TRBJ2-3 provide the parts outside the CDR3, is EPEVTQTPSHQVTQMGQEVILRCVPISNHLYFYWYRQILGQKVEFLVSFYNNEISEKSEIFDDQFSVERPDGSNFTLKIRSTKLEDSAMYFCASSEVASGGALTDTQYFGPGTRLTVL.

The gene calls are TRBV5-6 and TRBJ2-5; tentatively, D is TRBD1 (5 bases). The CDR3 runs to 15 residues. V lost 2 bases to trimming and J lost 5 bases, with 16 bases between them. The germline V gene has CDR1 SGHDT and CDR2 YYEEEE. The CDR3 loop is CASSFKRGIVETQYF. For the CDR3, the DNA is TGTGCCAGCAGCTTCAAAAGGGGCATAGTGGAGACCCAGTACTTC.

V usage is TRBV11-2 and J usage is TRBJ2-7; D unclear. V shed 1 base and J shed 3 bases, with 4 bases lying between them. This CDR3 comprises 12 residues. Germline assignment: CDR1 SGHAT and CDR2 FQNNGV. The CDR3 DNA is TGTGCCAGCAGCTTAGTTAACTACGAGCAGTACTTC. It codes for CASSLVNYEQYF.

The rearrangement joins TRBV7-2 to TRBJ2-5, with 7 bases fitting TRBD2. J lost 3 bases, V lost 5 bases, and 12 bases had no gene match. The CDR3 contains 16 residues. Germline assignment: CDR1 SGHTA and CDR2 FQGNSA. CDR3 residues: CASSQQHASGKETQYF. For the CDR3, the DNA is TGTGCCAGCAGCCAACAGCATGCTAGCGGAAAAGAGACCCAGTACTTC.

This clone was counted a single time. The identical CDR3 is also encoded by other nucleotide sequences in the sample. The chain joins TRBV5-1 to TRBJ1-5; 10 bases map to TRBD1. The J segment lost 4 bases and the V segment lost 4 bases, leaving 2 bases of the junction unmatched. CDR3 length: 14 amino acids. Germline CDR1 is SGHRS and CDR2 is YFSETQ. The CDR3 loop is CASSPDRGNQPQHF. The CDR3 DNA is TGCGCCAGCAGCCCGGACAGGGGGAATCAGCCCCAGCATTTT.

This CDR3 is CASSLGGLRNTEAFF. The CDR3 coding sequence is TGTGCCAGCAGCTTAGGCGGACTTAGGAACACTGAAGCTTTCTTT. The chain joins TRBV11-2 to TRBJ1-1; D remains unclear. CDR3 length: 15 amino acids. Trimming stripped 1 base from V and 1 base from J, with 10 bases between. Germline V gene data show CDR1 as SGHAT and CDR2 as FQNNGV.

V is TRBV29-1 and J is TRBJ2-1; 10 bases agree with TRBD2. This CDR3 contains 20 residues. The V gene's germline CDR1 is SQVTM and CDR2 ANQGSEA. V was clipped by 1 base and J by 6 bases; unmatched bases: 21. The CDR3 spells CSVEVYRASGRGHDGNEQFF. The CDR3 nucleotides are TGCAGCGTTGAAGTTTATAGGGCTAGCGGGAGAGGCCACGACGGCAATGAGCAGTTCTTC.

This sequence joins TRBV6-6 and TRBJ2-7; TRBD1 agrees at 9 bases. Trimming at V came to 4 bases and at J to 5 bases, leaving 6 bases not matched to a gene. The CDR3 loop spans 14 amino acids. The germline gives CDR1 MNHNY, CDR2 SVGAGI (reference sequence). In nucleotides, the CDR3 is TGTGCCAGCAGTTCTCACAGGGGGCTTGACGAGCAGTACTTC. It encodes CASSSHRGLDEQYF.

This chain joins TRBV5-4 and TRBJ2-7; a weak D match, TRBD2 (6 bases). Germline CDR1 SGHNT, CDR2 YYREEE (reference sequence). The V gene lost 5 bases and the J gene lost 1 base, with 19 bases spanning the gap. This CDR3 has 16 residues. The DNA of the CDR3 is TGTGCCAGCAGTTCGGTTCCGGGAGTTGGATCCTACGAGCAGTACGTC. Amino acid sequence: CASSSVPGVGSYEQYV.